Listed below are T cell receptor beta chains from one sample, sequenced in a study of blood T cell repertoires in COVID-19. Produced via immunoSEQ multiplex PCR; TCRdb's table is partial and in-frame only. The sample holds 300,000 to 350,000 clones, roughly 87% seen once. The specimen was peripheral blood. The receptor source for this set is a man aged 30 to 45 with COVID-19, enrolled during active disease. CDR3s include the opening cysteine and the closing phenylalanine or tryptophan. The D gene is left open where the match is weak. Clone size, where shown, is once, few, many, or a class for clones that have expanded.

d_gene	v_gene	abundance	j_gene	CDR3aa	CDR3nt
TRBD1	TRBV20-1	NA	TRBJ1-1	CSASLRQGAIRTEAFF	TGCAGTGCTAGTCTTCGTCAGGGGGCAATCAGGACTGAAGCTTTCTTT
NA	TRBV20-1	NA	TRBJ1-6	CSASSQGNSPLHF	TGCAGTGCCAGTAGTCAGGGTAATTCACCCCTCCACTTT
TRBD1	TRBV13	NA	TRBJ2-2	CASRDRWNTGELFF	TGTGCCAGCAGGGACAGGTGGAACACCGGGGAGCTGTTTTTT
NA	TRBV6-6	once	TRBJ2-1	CASSSGLELYNEQFF	TGTGCCAGCAGTTCGGGACTCGAGCTCTACAATGAGCAGTTCTTC
TRBD1	TRBV5-4	NA	TRBJ2-3	CASSLKTGAADTQYF	TGTGCCAGCAGCTTAAAGACAGGGGCGGCAGATACGCAGTATTTT
TRBD2	TRBV6-2/TRBV6-3	NA	TRBJ2-3	CASSGRGGGHTDTQYF	TGTGCCAGCAGTGGACGGGGCGGGGGGCACACAGATACGCAGTATTTT
NA	TRBV5-1	once	TRBJ2-6	CASSLGLGSAGSGANVLTF	TGCGCCAGCAGCTTGGGTCTTGGTTCGGCGGGCTCTGGGGCCAACGTCCTGACTTTC
TRBD1	TRBV5-5	NA	TRBJ1-2	CASSPGTGGRGVYGYIF	TGTGCCAGCAGCCCTGGGACAGGGGGTAGGGGTGTGTATGGCTACATCTTC
NA	TRBV5-1	NA	TRBJ2-1	CASSSDGQGGYNEQFF	TGCGCCAGCAGCTCGGACGGCCAGGGGGGCTACAATGAGCAGTTCTTC
TRBD2	TRBV18	NA	TRBJ2-1	CASSPGPGLAESSYNEQFF	TGTGCCAGCTCCCCGGGACCGGGACTAGCGGAGAGCTCCTACAATGAGCAGTTCTTC
TRBD1	TRBV5-3	NA	TRBJ1-5	CARSSRGGQCYSNQPQHF	TGTGCCAGAAGCTCACGGGGGGGACAGTGCTATAGCAATCAGCCCCAGCATTTT
NA	TRBV12-3/TRBV12-4	NA	TRBJ1-3	CASSPISGNTIYF	TGTGCCAGCAGTCCAATCTCTGGAAACACCATATATTTT
TRBD2	TRBV19	once	TRBJ2-5	CASSIAGTSGGQETQYF	TGTGCCAGTAGTATAGCTGGGACTAGCGGGGGACAAGAGACCCAGTACTTC
NA	TRBV7-2	NA	TRBJ1-2	CASSSTNYGYTF	TGTGCCAGCAGTTCCACTAACTATGGCTACACCTTC
NA	TRBV5-1	NA	TRBJ1-1	CASSLGRDTEAFF	TGCGCCAGCAGCTTGGGTCGAGACACTGAAGCTTTCTTT
TRBD1	TRBV7-2	NA	TRBJ1-3	CASRPTGNGNTIYF	TGTGCCAGCAGGCCGACAGGGAACGGAAACACCATATATTTT
TRBD2	TRBV7-2	NA	TRBJ2-5	CASSLFGLAGETQYF	TGTGCCAGCAGCTTATTCGGGCTAGCGGGAGAGACCCAGTACTTC
TRBD1	TRBV7-9	NA	TRBJ1-5	CASSLADRVGQPQHF	TGTGCCAGCAGCTTAGCGGACAGGGTTGGTCAGCCCCAGCATTTT
TRBD1	TRBV9	NA	TRBJ1-2	CASSVGDRGFPDYGYTF	TGTGCCAGCAGCGTAGGGGACAGGGGGTTTCCCGACTATGGCTACACCTTC
TRBD1	TRBV7-9	once	TRBJ2-2	CASSTATGFNTGELFF	TGTGCCAGCAGCACCGCGACAGGGTTCAACACCGGGGAGCTGTTTTTT
TRBD1	TRBV6-2/TRBV6-3	NA	TRBJ2-7	CASSTPRTGNPYEQYF	TGTGCCAGCAGCACCCCCCGGACAGGGAACCCCTACGAGCAGTACTTC
NA	TRBV7-3	NA	TRBJ1-2	CASSLNRVPGGYTF	TGTGCCAGCAGCCTAAACAGGGTTCCGGGGGGCTACACCTTC
NA	TRBV5-1	NA	TRBJ1-2	CASSSGGANYGYTF	TGCGCCAGCAGCTCCGGGGGGGCTAACTATGGCTACACCTTC
NA	TRBV6-5	few	TRBJ1-2	CASSNGQFNYGYTF	TGTGCCAGCAGTAATGGACAATTCAACTATGGCTACACCTTC
TRBD2	TRBV11-2	NA	TRBJ2-1	CASSRGGPEQFF	TGTGCCAGCAGCCGCGGGGGGCCGGAGCAGTTCTTC
NA	TRBV6-2/TRBV6-3	few	TRBJ1-1	CASSEAGHEAFF	TGTGCCAGCAGTGAGGCAGGACATGAAGCTTTCTTT
TRBD1	TRBV4-1	NA	TRBJ1-1	CASSLISAGQGGPRTEAFF	TGCGCCAGCAGCCTCATATCGGCGGGACAGGGAGGTCCTAGGACTGAAGCTTTCTTT
NA	TRBV5-4	once	TRBJ2-4	CASSLAGRDGSKNIQYF	TGTGCCAGCAGCTTGGCCGGGCGGGATGGGTCCAAAAACATTCAGTACTTC
NA	TRBV5-4	NA	TRBJ1-1	CASSSRMARDPEAFF	TGTGCCAGCAGCTCGAGGATGGCCCGAGACCCTGAAGCTTTCTTT
NA	TRBV7-2	NA	TRBJ2-5	CASSFNGGQETQYF	TGTGCCAGCAGCTTTAATGGGGGGCAAGAGACCCAGTACTTC
NA	TRBV7-9	NA	TRBJ1-2	CASSPHRTDNYGYTF	TGTGCCAGCAGCCCCCATCGAACAGATAACTATGGCTACACCTTC
NA	TRBV18	once	TRBJ2-4	CASSRGSVLLAKNIQYF	TGTGCCAGCTCACGAGGGTCCGTCCTTTTAGCCAAAAACATTCAGTACTTC
NA	TRBV21-1	NA	TRBJ1-5	CASSKEGVYSNQPQHF	TGTGCCAGCAGCAAAGAGGGGGTCTATAGCAATCAGCCCCAGCATTTT
TRBD1	TRBV7-2	NA	TRBJ1-4	CASSLQGNGNEKLFF	TGTGCCAGCAGTCTACAGGGGAATGGTAATGAAAAACTGTTTTTT
TRBD1	TRBV28	NA	TRBJ1-2	CASSQRRGLGGYTF	TGTGCCAGCAGTCAAAGAAGGGGGCTCGGTGGCTACACCTTC
NA	TRBV18	NA	TRBJ1-1	CASSPPENTEAFF	TGTGCCAGCTCACCGCCAGAGAACACTGAAGCTTTCTTT
TRBD2	TRBV6-5	NA	TRBJ2-7	CASRFSGGHEQYF	TGTGCCAGCAGGTTTAGCGGGGGTCACGAGCAGTACTTC
TRBD1	TRBV11-3	NA	TRBJ2-7	CASSRGTDYEQYF	TGTGCCAGCAGCCGTGGGACAGACTACGAGCAGTACTTC
TRBD2	TRBV7-3	few	TRBJ2-1	CASSFGTSGFNEQFF	TGTGCCAGCAGCTTCGGGACTAGCGGTTTCAATGAGCAGTTCTTC
TRBD2	TRBV5-1	NA	TRBJ2-7	CASTSASGRVYEQYF	TGCGCCAGCACCTCCGCTAGCGGGAGGGTATACGAGCAGTACTTC
TRBD1	TRBV19	NA	TRBJ2-3	CASSEGADTQYF	TGTGCCAGTAGTGAGGGGGCGGATACGCAGTATTTT
TRBD2	TRBV18	NA	TRBJ2-7	CASSPTSGPTYEQYF	TGTGCCAGCTCACCGACTAGCGGACCGACTTACGAGCAGTACTTC
TRBD2	TRBV19	NA	TRBJ2-1	CASSNLRTSGGHNEQFF	TGTGCCAGTAGTAACCTTCGGACTAGCGGGGGCCACAATGAGCAGTTCTTC
TRBD2	TRBV3-1/TRBV3-2	once	TRBJ2-1	CASSSGEVAGMEDNEQFF	TGTGCCAGCAGCAGTGGCGAGGTAGCGGGGATGGAAGACAATGAGCAGTTCTTC
TRBD1	TRBV19	once	TRBJ2-7	CASGQVSSYEQYF	TGTGCCAGCGGACAGGTCAGCTCCTACGAGCAGTACTTC